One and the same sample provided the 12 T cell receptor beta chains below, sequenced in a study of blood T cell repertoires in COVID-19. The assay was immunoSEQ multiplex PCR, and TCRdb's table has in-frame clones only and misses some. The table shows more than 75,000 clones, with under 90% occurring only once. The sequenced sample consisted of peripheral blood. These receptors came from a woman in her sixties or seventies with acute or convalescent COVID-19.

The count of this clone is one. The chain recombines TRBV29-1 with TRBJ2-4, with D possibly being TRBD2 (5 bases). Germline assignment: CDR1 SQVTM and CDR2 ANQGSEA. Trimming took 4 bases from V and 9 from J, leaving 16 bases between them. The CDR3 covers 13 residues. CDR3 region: CSVVQVGAGIQYF. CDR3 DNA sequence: TGCAGCGTTGTCCAGGTCGGCGCGGGCATTCAGTACTTC. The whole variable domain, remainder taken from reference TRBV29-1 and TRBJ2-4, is SAVISQKPSRDICQRGTSLTIQCQVDSQVTMMFWYRQQPGQSLTLIATANQGSEATYESGFVIDKFPISRPNLTFSTLTVSNMSPEDSSIYLCSVVQVGAGIQYFGAGTRLSVL.

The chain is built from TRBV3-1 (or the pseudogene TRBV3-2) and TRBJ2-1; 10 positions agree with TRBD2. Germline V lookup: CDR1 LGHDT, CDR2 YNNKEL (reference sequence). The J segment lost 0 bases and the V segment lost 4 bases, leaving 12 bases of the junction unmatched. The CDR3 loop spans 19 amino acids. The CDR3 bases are TGTGCCAGCAGCCCCAGACTAAGCGGGAGGGGCAGCTCCTACAATGAGCAGTTCTTC. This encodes CASSPRLSGRGSSYNEQFF.

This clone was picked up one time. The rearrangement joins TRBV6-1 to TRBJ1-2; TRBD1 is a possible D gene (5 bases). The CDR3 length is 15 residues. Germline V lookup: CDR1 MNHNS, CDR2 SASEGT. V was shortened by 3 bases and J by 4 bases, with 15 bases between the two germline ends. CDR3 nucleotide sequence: TGTGCCAGCAGTGATGATCTAACGGGGGGCTATGGCTACACCTTC. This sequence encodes CASSDDLTGGYGYTF.

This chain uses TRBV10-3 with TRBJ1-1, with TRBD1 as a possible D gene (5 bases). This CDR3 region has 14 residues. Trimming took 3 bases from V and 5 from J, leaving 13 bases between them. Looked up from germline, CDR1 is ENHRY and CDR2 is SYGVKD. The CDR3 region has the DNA TGTGCCATCAGTGACACGGGGGGGGAGACTGAAGCTTTCTTT. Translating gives CAISDTGGETEAFF.

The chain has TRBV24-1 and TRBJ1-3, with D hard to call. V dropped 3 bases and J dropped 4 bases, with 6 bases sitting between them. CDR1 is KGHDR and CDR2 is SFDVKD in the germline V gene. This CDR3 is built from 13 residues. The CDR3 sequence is CATSDNSGNTIYF. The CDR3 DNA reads TGTGCCACCAGTGATAACAGCGGAAACACCATATATTTT.

The CDR3: CASSQEAGVRPGELFF. The DNA of the CDR3 is TGCGCCAGCAGCCAAGAGGCGGGAGTTCGGCCCGGGGAGCTGTTTTTT. The chain combines TRBV4-1 with TRBJ2-2; 7 bases fit TRBD2. Germline V gene lookup returns CDR1 MGHRA and CDR2 YSYEKL. This CDR3 has 16 amino acids. V trimming: 0 bases; J trimming: 6 bases; junction bases outside the gene matches: 7.

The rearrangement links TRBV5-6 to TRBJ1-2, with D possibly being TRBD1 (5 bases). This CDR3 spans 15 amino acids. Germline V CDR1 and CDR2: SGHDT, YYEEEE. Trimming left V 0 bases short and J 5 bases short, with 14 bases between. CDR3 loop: CASSLGRQGGYGYTF. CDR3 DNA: TGTGCCAGCAGCTTGGGTCGGCAGGGCGGATATGGCTACACCTTC.

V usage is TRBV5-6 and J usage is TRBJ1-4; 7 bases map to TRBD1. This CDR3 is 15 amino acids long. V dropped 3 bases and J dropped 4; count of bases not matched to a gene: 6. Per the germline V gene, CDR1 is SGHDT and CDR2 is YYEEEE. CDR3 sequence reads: CASSSYRGYNEKLFF. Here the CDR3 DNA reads TGTGCCAGCAGCTCGTACAGGGGCTATAATGAAAAACTGTTTTTT. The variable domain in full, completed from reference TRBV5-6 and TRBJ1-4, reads DAGVTQSPTHLIKTRGQQVTLRCSPKSGHDTVSWYQQALGQGPQFIFQYYEEEERQRGNFPDRFSGHQFPNYSSELNVNALLLGDSALYLCASSSYRGYNEKLFFGSGTQLSVL.

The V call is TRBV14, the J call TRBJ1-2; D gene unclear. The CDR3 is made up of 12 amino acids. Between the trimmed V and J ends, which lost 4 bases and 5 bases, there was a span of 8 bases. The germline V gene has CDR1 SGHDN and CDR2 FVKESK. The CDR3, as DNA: TGTGCCAGCAGCCTTCACGGGTATGGCTACACCTTC. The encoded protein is CASSLHGYGYTF.

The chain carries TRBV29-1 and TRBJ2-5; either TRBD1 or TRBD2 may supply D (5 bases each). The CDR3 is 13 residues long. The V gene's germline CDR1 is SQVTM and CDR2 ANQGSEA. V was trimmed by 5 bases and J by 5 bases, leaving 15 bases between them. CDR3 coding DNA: TGCAGCGTTCAAGGGACGGACTCGGAGACCCAGTACTTC. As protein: CSVQGTDSETQYF.

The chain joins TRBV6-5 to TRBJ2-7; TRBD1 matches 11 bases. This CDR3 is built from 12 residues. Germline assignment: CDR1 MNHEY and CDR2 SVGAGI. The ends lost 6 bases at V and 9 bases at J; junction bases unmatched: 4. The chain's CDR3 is CASRGQGGGQYV. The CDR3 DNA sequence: TGTGCCAGCAGGGGACAGGGGGGAGGGCAGTACGTC.

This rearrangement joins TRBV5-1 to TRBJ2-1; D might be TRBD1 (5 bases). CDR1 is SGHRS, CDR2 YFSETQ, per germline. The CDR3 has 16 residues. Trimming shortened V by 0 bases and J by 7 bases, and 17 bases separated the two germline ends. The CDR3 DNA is TGCGCCAGCAGCTTGGAGGGGTTAGGAGTAGGTAATGAGCAGTTCTTC. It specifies CASSLEGLGVGNEQFF.